Shown below are 19 T cell receptor beta chains from a single sample sequenced in a study of T cell repertoires in cytomegalovirus infection (dated by TCRdb to between 2017 and 2020). Sequenced on an Illumina HiSeq 1500. TCRdb's own reprocessing of the public reads used fastp at Q25 and MiXCR and kept productive beta chains. Identical CDR3 protein sequences are pooled into one entry, listed with their most common genes and DNA. The sample contains about 300,000 distinct CDR3 sequences, about 9.1% of them found a single time. Of the sample, around 2.4% falls within the top ten clones. The sample comprised PBMCs. These receptors originate from a human donor in good health (CMV status not recorded). Some clones in this sample may be carry-over from other donors' samples.

The gene calls are TRBV29-1 and TRBJ2-5, with TRBD1 identical over 9 bases. V lost 4 bases and J lost 4; bases outside the gene matches: 7. This CDR3 comprises 14 residues. The germline gives CDR1 SQVTM, CDR2 ANQGSEA. Written as DNA, the CDR3 is TGCAGCGTTGCCTTGGGACAGGGAGGAGAGACCCAGTACTTC. It codes for CSVALGQGGETQYF.

This clonotype has just a few counts. The chain is built from TRBV7-9 and TRBJ1-1; D ambiguous. V was trimmed by 2 bases and J by 0 bases, leaving 16 bases between them. Germline CDR1 and CDR2: SEHNR and FQNEAQ (reference sequence). There are 17 residues in the CDR3. For the CDR3, the DNA is TGTGCCAGCAGCTTAACGCCGGGTCAAATTATGAACACTGAAGCTTTCTTT. Its translation is CASSLTPGQIMNTEAFF. The full variable domain, with the rest looked up from reference TRBV7-9 and TRBJ1-1, is DTGVSQNPRHKITKRGQNVTFRCDPISEHNRLYWYRQTLGQGPEFLTYFQNEAQLEKSRLLSDRFSAERPKGSFSTLEIQRTEQGDSAMYLCASSLTPGQIMNTEAFFGQGTRLTVV.

This clonotype was observed a few times. The V gene is TRBV9, the J gene TRBJ1-1; 7 bases line up with TRBD1. The V gene end was trimmed by 0 bases and the J gene end by 4 bases; junction bases not matched to a gene: 6. The CDR3 sequence is 15 residues long. The germline V gene has CDR1 SGDLS and CDR2 YYNGEE. The CDR3 protein is CASSVATGEGTEAFF. The CDR3 region has the DNA TGTGCCAGCAGCGTAGCTACAGGGGAGGGCACTGAAGCTTTCTTT.

This clonotype was detected many times. The V and J genes are TRBV24-1 and TRBJ2-2; D might be TRBD1 or TRBD2, each matching 5 bases. CDR1 and CDR2 (germline): KGHDR, SFDVKD. The CDR3 totals 13 residues. The ends were cut back, 7 bases at V and 0 bases at J, with 5 bases in the middle. CDR3 coding DNA: TGTGCCACCAGGGGGGCGAACACCGGGGAGCTGTTTTTT. Its translation is CATRGANTGELFF.

This clonotype was seen ten or more times. The V gene is TRBV9, the J gene TRBJ2-6; no clear D gene. Trimming left V 3 bases short and J 2 bases short, with 6 bases between. Germline V gives CDR1 SGDLS, CDR2 YYNGEE. The CDR3 has 14 amino acids. The chain's CDR3 is CASSGDTGANVLTF. Written as DNA, the CDR3 is TGTGCCAGCAGCGGCGATACTGGGGCCAACGTCCTGACTTTC.

The chain is built from TRBV2 and TRBJ2-7; D might be TRBD1 (6 bases). Trimming removed 3 bases at V and 4 bases at J, with 19 bases between. CDR1 and CDR2 (germline): SNHLY, FYNNEI. The CDR3 consists of 16 residues. The DNA for the CDR3 is TGTGCCAGCAGTGAGGATCAGGGGTTCCCTTTTTACGAGCAGTACTTC. Translating gives CASSEDQGFPFYEQYF.

This clonotype was counted only a few times. The V call is TRBV5-1, the J call TRBJ2-5; 10 bases are a match to TRBD1. The length of the CDR3 is 20 residues. CDR1 and CDR2 from the germline V gene are SGHRS and YFSETQ. With 1 base clipped from V and 5 bases from J, the junction kept 20 bases outside the gene matches. The CDR3 here is CASSLLVVTGGEGSWETQYF. DNA of the CDR3: TGCGCCAGCAGCTTGCTTGTTGTGACAGGGGGCGAGGGGTCATGGGAGACCCAGTACTTC.

In this sample, this clonotype turned up many times. V and J are TRBV29-1 and TRBJ2-1; tentatively, D is TRBD1 (6 bases). This CDR3 spans 13 amino acids. CDR1 and CDR2 from the germline V gene are SQVTM and ANQGSEA. Trimming removed 4 bases from V and 5 bases from J, with 12 bases in between. The CDR3 sequence: CSVVTGFNNEQFF. CDR3 sequence (DNA): TGCAGCGTTGTCACAGGGTTTAACAATGAGCAGTTCTTC.

V usage is TRBV18 and J usage is TRBJ1-2, with D possibly being TRBD1 (5 bases). Trimming pared 2 bases from V and 8 bases from J, leaving 12 bases between. Germline V gene sequence: CDR1 KGHSH, CDR2 LQKENI. This CDR3 has 13 residues. CDR3 loop: CASSPDRSDGYTF. The CDR3 DNA sequence: TGTGCCAGCTCACCAGACAGATCAGACGGCTACACCTTC.

This clonotype has ten or more counts. Its ends do not fully match the called genes, so a read error is possible. This sequence joins TRBV5-1 and TRBJ2-1; D unclear. Looked up from germline, CDR1 is SGHRS and CDR2 is YFSETQ. This CDR3 spans 14 amino acids. CDR3 sequence: CASSLAEAYSEQFF. DNA for the CDR3: TGCGCCAGCAGCTTGGCCGAAGCCTACAGTGAGCAGTTCTTC.

This clonotype was counted many times. The J gene is TRBJ1-6, the V gene TRBV7-3; TRBD1 aligns across 9 bases. The germline V gene has CDR1 SGHTA and CDR2 FQGTGA. CDR3 size: 14 residues. V shed 5 bases, J shed 7 bases, and the junction held 3 bases outside the gene matches. The CDR3 DNA reads TGTGCCAGCAGCCGGGGACAGGGAAATTCACCCCTCCACTTT. It codes for CASSRGQGNSPLHF.

This clonotype was detected ten times or more. The CDR3 loop reads CATSDSTRGLFF. Here the CDR3 DNA reads TGTGCCACCAGTGATTCGACCCGTGGCCTGTTTTTT. The chain employs TRBV24-1 and TRBJ1-4; D unclear. V was trimmed by 2 bases and J by 14 bases, leaving 11 bases between them. The CDR3 length is 12 residues. The germline V gene encodes CDR1 KGHDR and CDR2 SFDVKD.

V is TRBV13 and J is TRBJ2-1; TRBD2 matches 11 bases. Germline CDR1 and CDR2: PRHDT and FYEKMQ (reference sequence). V dropped 5 bases and J dropped 3; count of bases not matched to a gene: 6. The CDR3 sequence is 16 residues long. The CDR3 region is CASSGTSGGYYNEQFF. DNA of the CDR3: TGTGCCAGCAGCGGTACTAGCGGGGGATACTACAATGAGCAGTTCTTC.

In this sample, this clonotype turned up many times. The chain employs TRBV27 and TRBJ2-5, with 8 bases that match TRBD1. V gave up 5 bases and J gave up 5 bases; unmatched junction bases: 10. The CDR3 has 15 amino acids. CDR1 and CDR2 (germline): MNHEY, SMNVEV (reference sequence). In DNA, the CDR3 is TGTGCCAGCAGTGCACGCAGGGGGCTCTGGGAGACCCAGTACTTC. It specifies CASSARRGLWETQYF.

V is TRBV7-9 and J is TRBJ2-1; D ambiguous. Trimming took off 5 bases at V and 3 bases at J, with 11 bases between the two ends. This CDR3 region has 14 residues. CDR1 and CDR2 (germline): SEHNR, FQNEAQ (reference sequence). CDR3 in DNA: TGTGCCAGCAGCCCATCCGCCAACTACAATGAGCAGTTCTTC. This codes for CASSPSANYNEQFF.

There are many counts of this clonotype. Written as DNA, the CDR3 is TGTGCCAGCAGCCGTAACTACCTGGTCTCTGGAAACACCATATATTTT. Translated, it gives CASSRNYLVSGNTIYF. The chain couples TRBV14 to TRBJ1-3; D not certain. Germline V gives CDR1 SGHDN, CDR2 FVKESK. Trimming pared 4 bases from V and 0 bases from J, leaving 13 bases between. The CDR3 is 16 residues long.

The CDR3 region has the DNA TGCAGTGCTAGCTACAGGAAGGACAGTGGTGGCTACACCTTC. Its protein is CSASYRKDSGGYTF. The rearrangement joins TRBV20-1 to TRBJ1-2, with a tentative D call TRBD1 (6 bases). There are 14 residues in the CDR3. From germline, CDR1 is DFQATT and CDR2 SNEGSKA (reference sequence). Trimming removed 3 bases at V and 7 bases at J, with 18 bases between.

This clonotype has just a few counts. The CDR3 sequence is CASSLRKNNYGYTF. CDR3 DNA: TGTGCCAGCAGTTTAAGGAAGAATAACTATGGCTACACCTTC. The chain joins TRBV27 to TRBJ1-2; D not resolved. Germline V gene data show CDR1 as MNHEY and CDR2 as SMNVEV (reference sequence). Deletions cut 2 bases from V and 1 base from J, with 8 bases between. The CDR3 spans 14 residues.

The chain employs TRBV20-1 and TRBJ2-7; D is tentatively TRBD1 or TRBD2 (5 bases each). Trimming removed 6 bases from V and 2 bases from J, with 11 bases in between. There are 12 residues in the CDR3. Germline V CDR1 and CDR2: DFQATT, SNEGSKA (reference sequence). The CDR3 here is CSAGDGTYEQYV. Written as DNA, the CDR3 is TGCAGTGCCGGGGACGGAACCTACGAGCAGTACGTC.